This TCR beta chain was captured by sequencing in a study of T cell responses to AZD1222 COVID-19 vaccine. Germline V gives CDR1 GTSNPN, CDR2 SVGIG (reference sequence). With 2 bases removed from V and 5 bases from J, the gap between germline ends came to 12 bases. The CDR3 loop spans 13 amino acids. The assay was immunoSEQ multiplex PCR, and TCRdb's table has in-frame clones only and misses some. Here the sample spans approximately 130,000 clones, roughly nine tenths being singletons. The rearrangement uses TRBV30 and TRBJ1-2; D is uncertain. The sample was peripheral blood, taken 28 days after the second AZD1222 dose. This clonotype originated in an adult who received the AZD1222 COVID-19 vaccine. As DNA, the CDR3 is TGTGCCTGGAGTCCTGATTCTCCATATGGCTACACCTTC. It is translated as CAWSPDSPYGYTF.